Below, one T cell receptor beta chain is given with its context. This record comes from a study of blood T cell repertoires in COVID-19. TCRdb's copy holds only in-frame clones and misses some; the assay was immunoSEQ multiplex PCR. Of approximately 250,000 clones in the sample, 75% to 95% were seen once. The V gene's germline CDR1 is MGHDK and CDR2 SYGVNS. The junction had 10 bases not matched to a gene; V was cut back by 7 bases and J by 5 bases. The CDR3 sequence is 14 residues long. The chain couples TRBV25-1 to TRBJ2-7, with 8 nucleotides matching TRBD1. The source of this sequence is a man aged 35 to 55 who had been exposed to COVID-19. Source material: PBMCs or T cells enriched from blood (not recorded which). The chain's CDR3 is CASTPRGPPDEQYF. The CDR3 DNA is TGTGCCAGCACACCCAGGGGGCCACCTGACGAGCAGTACTTC.